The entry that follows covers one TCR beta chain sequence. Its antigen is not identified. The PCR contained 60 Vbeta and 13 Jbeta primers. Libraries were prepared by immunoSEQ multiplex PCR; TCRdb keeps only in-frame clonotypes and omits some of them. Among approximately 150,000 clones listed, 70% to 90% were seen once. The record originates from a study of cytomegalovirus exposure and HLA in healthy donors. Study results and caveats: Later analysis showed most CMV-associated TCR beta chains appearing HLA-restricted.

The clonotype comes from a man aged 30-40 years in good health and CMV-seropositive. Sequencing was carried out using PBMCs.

CDR3 nucleotides: TGCAGTGCTTCCCTAGCGGGAACGCAGTTCTTC. Amino acid sequence: CSASLAGTQFF. This chain links TRBV20-1 with TRBJ2-1; 9 nucleotides match TRBD2. After removal of 5 bases from V and 12 bases from J, the junction contained 5 bases not matched to a gene. The CDR3 extends over 11 amino acids. Germline V gene lookup returns CDR1 DFQATT and CDR2 SNEGSKA (reference sequence).